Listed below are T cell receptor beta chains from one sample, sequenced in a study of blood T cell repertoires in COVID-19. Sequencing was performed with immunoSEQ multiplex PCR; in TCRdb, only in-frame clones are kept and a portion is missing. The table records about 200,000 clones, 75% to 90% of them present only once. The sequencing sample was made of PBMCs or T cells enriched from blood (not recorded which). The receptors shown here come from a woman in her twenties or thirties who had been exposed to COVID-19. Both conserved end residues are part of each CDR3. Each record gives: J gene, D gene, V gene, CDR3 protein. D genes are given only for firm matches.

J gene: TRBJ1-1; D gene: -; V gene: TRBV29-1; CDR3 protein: CSVTRGTEAFF
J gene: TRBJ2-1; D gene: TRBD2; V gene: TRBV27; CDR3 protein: CASSAVAGLYNEQFF
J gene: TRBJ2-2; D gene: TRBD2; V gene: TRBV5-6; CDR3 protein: CASSPIQVGTMNTGELFF
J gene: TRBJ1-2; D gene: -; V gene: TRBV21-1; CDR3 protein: CASREGARGYTF
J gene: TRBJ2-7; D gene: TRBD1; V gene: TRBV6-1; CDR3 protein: CASSEERGHPYEQYF
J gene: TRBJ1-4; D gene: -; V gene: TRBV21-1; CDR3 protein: CASSLRERGKLSEKLFF
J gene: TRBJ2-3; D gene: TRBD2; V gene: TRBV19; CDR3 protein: CASSPPPAGGRTDTQYF
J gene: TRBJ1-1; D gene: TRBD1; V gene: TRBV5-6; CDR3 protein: CASSFGTGNMNTEAFF
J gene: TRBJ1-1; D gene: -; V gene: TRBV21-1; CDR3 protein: CASSNPRTGRVDTEAFF
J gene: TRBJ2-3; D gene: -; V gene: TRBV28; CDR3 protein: CASSQAGGGTDTQYF
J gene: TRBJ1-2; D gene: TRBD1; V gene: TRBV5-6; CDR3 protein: CASSELGQVYGYTF
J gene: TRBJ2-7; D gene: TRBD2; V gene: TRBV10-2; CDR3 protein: CASKHWGGKEQYF
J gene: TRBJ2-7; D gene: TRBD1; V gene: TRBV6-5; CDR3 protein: CASSSGQSSYEQYF
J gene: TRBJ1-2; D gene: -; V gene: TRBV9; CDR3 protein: CASSVGGGANYGYTF
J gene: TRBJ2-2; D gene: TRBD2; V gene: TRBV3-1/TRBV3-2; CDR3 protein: CASSQGTSGGITGELFF
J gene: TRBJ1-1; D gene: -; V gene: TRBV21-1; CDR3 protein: CASTPGQGTPEAFF
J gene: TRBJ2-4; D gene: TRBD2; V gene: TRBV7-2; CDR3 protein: CASSLVWQVGGDIQYF
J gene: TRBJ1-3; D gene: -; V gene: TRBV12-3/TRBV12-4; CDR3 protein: CASSLGAGNTIYF
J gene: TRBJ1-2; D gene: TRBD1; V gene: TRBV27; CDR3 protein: CASSLAGTGSGYTF
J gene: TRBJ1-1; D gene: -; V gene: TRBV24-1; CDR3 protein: CATRTGTPNTEAFF
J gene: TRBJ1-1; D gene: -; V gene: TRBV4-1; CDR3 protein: CASSQDPGKKAFF
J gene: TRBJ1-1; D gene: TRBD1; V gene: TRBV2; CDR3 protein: CASSLDYRGQDTEAFF
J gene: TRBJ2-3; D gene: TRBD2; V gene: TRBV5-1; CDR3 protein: CASSQITSSGGGSDTQYF
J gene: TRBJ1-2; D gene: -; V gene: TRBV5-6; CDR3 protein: CASSLRLSGYTF
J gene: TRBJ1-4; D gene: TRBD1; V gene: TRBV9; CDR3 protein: CASSSGGDRGNEKLFF
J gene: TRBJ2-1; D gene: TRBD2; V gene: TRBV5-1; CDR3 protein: CASSRGLAGGLFF
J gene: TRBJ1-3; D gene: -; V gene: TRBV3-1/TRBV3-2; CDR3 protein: CASSHMPGSGNTIYF
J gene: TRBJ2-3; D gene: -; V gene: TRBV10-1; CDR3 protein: CASSDGSGTDTQYF
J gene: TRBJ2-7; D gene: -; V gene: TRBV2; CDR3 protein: CASSPDLPRSYEQYF
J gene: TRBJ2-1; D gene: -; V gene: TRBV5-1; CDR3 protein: CASSWWSAGNNEQFF
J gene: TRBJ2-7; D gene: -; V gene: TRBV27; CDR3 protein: CASSTRWEGLPYEQYF
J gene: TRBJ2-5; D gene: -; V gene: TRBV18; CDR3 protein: CASSPEQETQYF
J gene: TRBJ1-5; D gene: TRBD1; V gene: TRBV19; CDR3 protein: CASRQQGGNQPQHF
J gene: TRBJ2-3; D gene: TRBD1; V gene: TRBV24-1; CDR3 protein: CATSDSDRGPDTQYF
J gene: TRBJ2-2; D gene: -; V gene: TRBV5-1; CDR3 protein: CASSLGQGELFF
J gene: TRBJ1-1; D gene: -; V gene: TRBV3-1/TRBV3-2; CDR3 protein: CASSQRRGTEAFF
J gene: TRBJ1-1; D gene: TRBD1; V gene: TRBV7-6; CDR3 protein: CASSFLPGQAENTEAFF
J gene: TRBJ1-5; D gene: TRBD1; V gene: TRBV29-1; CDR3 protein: CSAPGGQGGSNQPQHF
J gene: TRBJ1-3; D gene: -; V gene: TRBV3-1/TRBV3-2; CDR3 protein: CASSQDLAAFSGNTIYF
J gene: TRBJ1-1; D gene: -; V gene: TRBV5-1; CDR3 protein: CASSFPQGGNTEAFF
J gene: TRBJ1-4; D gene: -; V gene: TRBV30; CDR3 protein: CAWALATNEKLFF
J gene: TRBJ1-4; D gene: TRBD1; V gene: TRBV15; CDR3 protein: CATSRDLTGGGDEKLFF
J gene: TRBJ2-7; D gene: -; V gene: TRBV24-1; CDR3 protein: CATSEGGYYEQYF
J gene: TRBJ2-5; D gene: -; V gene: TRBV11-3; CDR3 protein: CASSFRGLPQETQYF
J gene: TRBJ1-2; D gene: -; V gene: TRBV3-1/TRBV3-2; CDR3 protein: CASSQADRLGYGYTF
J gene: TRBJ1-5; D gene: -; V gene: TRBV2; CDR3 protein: CASGGQGRVQPQHF
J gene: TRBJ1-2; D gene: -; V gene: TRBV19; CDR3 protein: CASSINSRNYGYTF
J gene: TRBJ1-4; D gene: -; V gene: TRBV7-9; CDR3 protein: CASSLTGNEKLFF
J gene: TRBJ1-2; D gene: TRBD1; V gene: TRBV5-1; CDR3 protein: CASSLWAGGPLNYGYTF
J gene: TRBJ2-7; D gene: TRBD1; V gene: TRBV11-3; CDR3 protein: CASSLSGQGVYEQYF
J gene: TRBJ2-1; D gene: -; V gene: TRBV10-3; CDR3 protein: CAINDRQASFNEQFF
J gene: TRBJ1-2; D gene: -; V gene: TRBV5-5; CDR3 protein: CASSLSSGGLYGYTF
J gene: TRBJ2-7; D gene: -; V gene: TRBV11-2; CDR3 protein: CASRLSGVEQYF
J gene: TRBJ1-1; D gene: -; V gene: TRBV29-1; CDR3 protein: CSVDRTVGREAFF
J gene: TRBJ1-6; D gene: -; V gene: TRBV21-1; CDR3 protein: CASSKGRTGETSPLHF